A selection of T cell receptor beta chains follows, all from one sample in a study of CD8 T cells in ankylosing spondylitis. TCRdb reanalysed the 5' RACE reads using MiXCR and keeps one entry per CDR3 protein. Of around 540,000 distinct CDR3 sequences in the sample, roughly 13% were seen once. Sequenced input: blood, either unsorted or a sorted T cell fraction (not recorded which). The receptor source for this set is a male donor with ankylosing spondylitis. CDR3s include the opening cysteine and the closing phenylalanine or tryptophan. The D gene is left open where the match is weak. A row's size may be missing; if present it is once, few, many or a size class.

TRBV5-1	TRBJ1-1	-	-	CASSSRDIRGAFF	TGCGCCAGCAGCTCCCGGGACATCCGGGGAGCTTTCTTT
TRBV5-6	TRBJ2-7	TRBD1	few	CASSPRDRENEQYF	TGTGCCAGCAGCCCCCGGGACAGGGAGAACGAGCAGTACTTC
TRBV29-1	TRBJ1-1	-	-	CSVAKGGEAFF	TGCAGCGTCGCCAAGGGGGGTGAAGCTTTCTTT
TRBV7-8	TRBJ1-1	-	-	CASSTVSTEAFF	TGTGCCAGCAGCACAGTAAGCACTGAAGCTTTCTTT
TRBV3-1	TRBJ2-7	-	-	CASSQDLQRARGQRQYF	TGTGCCAGCAGCCAAGATTTGCAGCGTGCGAGAGGTCAGAGGCAGTACTTC
TRBV10-3	TRBJ2-2	TRBD1	once	CAMAGTGGPNTGELFF	TGTGCCATGGCCGGGACAGGGGGCCCGAACACCGGGGAGCTGTTTTTT
TRBV11-2	TRBJ2-1	-	few	CASSPGIPYNEQFF	TGTGCCAGCAGCCCCGGGATCCCCTACAATGAGCAGTTCTTC
TRBV27	TRBJ1-6	-	-	CASSSAIFSYNSPLHF	TGTGCCAGCAGTTCGGCGATTTTCTCCTATAATTCACCCCTCCACTTT
TRBV27	TRBJ2-2	-	few	CASSSKQAPRATGELFF	TGTGCCAGCAGTTCCAAACAGGCCCCTAGGGCGACCGGGGAGCTGTTTTTT
TRBV6-5	TRBJ2-1	TRBD2	-	CASSLSGSEQFF	TGTGCCAGCAGTCTCAGCGGGAGCGAGCAGTTCTTC
TRBV9	TRBJ2-1	-	few	CASSFRVGGASYNEQFF	TGTGCCAGCAGCTTCAGGGTGGGGGGCGCCTCCTACAATGAGCAGTTCTTC
TRBV15	TRBJ2-5	-	-	CATSRDLVAGESRETQYF	TGTGCCACCAGCAGAGATTTGGTGGCCGGGGAGTCCCGAGAGACCCAGTACTTC
TRBV15	TRBJ2-5	-	few	CATSRDRPPGETQYF	TGTGCCACCAGCAGAGATAGGCCTCCCGGGGAGACCCAGTACTTC
TRBV19	TRBJ1-2	-	-	CASNSFPGPNYGYTF	TGTGCCAGTAACTCTTTCCCAGGACCTAACTATGGCTACACCTTC
TRBV5-8	TRBJ2-5	-	-	CASGGAATLQETQYF	TGTGCCAGCGGCGGGGCAGCCACTCTACAAGAGACCCAGTACTTC
TRBV29-1	TRBJ2-3	TRBD1	few	CSSGQGSTDTQYF	TGCAGCTCAGGACAGGGTAGCACAGATACGCAGTATTTT
TRBV6-1	TRBJ1-4	-	-	CASRLTGRSAIATNEKLFF	TGTGCCAGCAGGCTGACCGGACGGTCGGCCATTGCAACTAATGAAAAACTGTTTTTT
TRBV29-1	TRBJ1-2	TRBD1	many	CSARETGGSGYTF	TGCAGCGCCCGGGAGACAGGGGGCTCTGGCTACACCTTC
TRBV5-1	TRBJ2-5	TRBD1	few	CASSLAHRGRETQYF	TGCGCCAGCAGCTTGGCCCACAGGGGGCGAGAGACCCAGTACTTC
TRBV3-1	TRBJ1-6	-	few	CASSQDAGNSPLHF	TGTGCCAGCAGCCAAGATGCGGGTAATTCACCCCTCCACTTT
TRBV10-3	TRBJ1-1	-	-	CAISTLGEFAEAFF	TGTGCCATCAGTACTCTAGGGGAGTTCGCTGAAGCTTTCTTT
TRBV20-1	TRBJ1-1	-	many	CSANQGTTEAFF	TGCAGTGCGAATCAGGGGACCACTGAAGCTTTCTTT
TRBV10-2	TRBJ1-4	-	-	CASSALTELFF	TGCGCCAGCAGTGCACTGACTGAACTGTTTTTT
TRBV5-1	TRBJ2-3	-	-	CASTDSSGSDTQYF	TGCGCCAGTACCGACTCCTCGGGTTCAGATACGCAGTATTTT
TRBV10-3	TRBJ2-7	TRBD1	-	CAISVGTGGYEQYF	TGTGCCATCAGCGTCGGGACAGGGGGCTACGAGCAGTACTTC
TRBV27	TRBJ1-4	-	few	CASSSLGTNEKLFF	TGTGCCAGCAGTTCCCTAGGGACTAATGAAAAACTGTTTTTT
TRBV29-1	TRBJ2-3	-	few	CSVVVDTDTQYF	TGCAGCGTTGTGGTTGATACAGATACGCAGTATTTT
TRBV5-1	TRBJ1-3	-	many	CASSEQAGSGNTIYF	TGCGCCAGCAGCGAACAGGCTGGCTCTGGAAACACCATATATTTT
TRBV12-3/TRBV12-4	TRBJ1-5	-	-	CASWTPGMGNQPQHF	TGTGCCAGTTGGACACCCGGTATGGGCAATCAGCCCCAGCATTTT
TRBV11-2	TRBJ2-4	TRBD1	-	CASSHSRGQGAKNIQYF	TGTGCCAGCAGCCATTCTCGGGGACAGGGGGCCAAAAACATTCAGTACTTC
TRBV27	TRBJ2-3	-	few	CASSSTGKTDTQYF	TGTGCCAGCAGTTCAACCGGGAAAACAGATACGCAGTATTTT
TRBV12-3/TRBV12-4	TRBJ2-5	-	many	CASSPNIRGETQYF	TGTGCCAGCAGTCCAAACATCAGGGGTGAGACCCAGTACTTC
TRBV5-1	TRBJ2-3	TRBD2	-	CASTRGGSADTQYF	TGCGCCAGCACCCGCGGGGGGTCCGCAGATACGCAGTATTTT
TRBV11-2	TRBJ2-7	TRBD2	-	CASSLEWGLAGSYEQYF	TGTGCCAGCAGCTTAGAATGGGGACTAGCGGGCTCCTACGAGCAGTACTTC
TRBV12-3/TRBV12-4	TRBJ2-1	-	many	CASKKADSYNEQFF	TGTGCCAGCAAGAAGGCCGACTCCTACAATGAGCAGTTCTTC
TRBV12-3/TRBV12-4	TRBJ1-3	-	few	CASSLGGEGSGNTIYF	TGTGCCAGCAGTTTAGGCGGGGAGGGCTCTGGAAACACCATATATTTT
TRBV20-1	TRBJ2-5	-	-	CSAHPRQGQETQYF	TGCAGTGCCCACCCCCGGCAGGGCCAAGAGACCCAGTACTTC